The sequence of this T cell receptor beta chain was determined in a study of cytomegalovirus exposure and HLA in healthy donors. Notes on the study in general: Rare sequences made up most TCRs, while some public TCRs were found in many donors. Under in vitro conditions, three CMV-associated chains were confirmed as specific for CMV antigens.

A word on this clone: The antigen is not known.

The data were produced by immunoSEQ multiplex PCR, yet TCRdb's version contains in-frame clones alone and is incomplete. The sample has around 170,000 clones; roughly 85% are singletons. The donors were members of the roughly 120-subject validation cohort (separate from the 666-subject first cohort). Germline assignment: CDR1 SGHDN and CDR2 FVKESK. The CDR3 has 17 amino acids. The V end lost 0 bases, the J end lost 5 bases, and 17 bases lay between the germline ends. The chain uses TRBV14 and TRBJ2-1, with D possibly TRBD2 on 6 matching bases. Sequenced: PBMCs. The sequence was collected from a man younger than 35 in good health and CMV-seropositive. DNA of the CDR3: TGTGCCAGCAGCCAAGATCTTACGGGAGTTCGGAACAATGAGCAGTTCTTC. This sequence encodes CASSQDLTGVRNNEQFF.